What follows are 11 T cell receptor beta chains derived from one specimen sequenced in a study of cytomegalovirus exposure and HLA in healthy donors. The PCR employed 60 Vbeta primers together with 13 Jbeta primers. Using immunoSEQ multiplex PCR, the repertoire was profiled, and TCRdb retains in-frame clones only, with some absent. In the table there are about 83,000 clones, about four fifths of which are singletons. Sequenced sample: PBMCs. The receptors were gathered from a woman aged 25 to 39 in good health and CMV-seronegative.

The chain employs TRBV28 and TRBJ2-7, with 12 positions matching TRBD1. The CDR3 totals 18 residues. Germline loops: CDR1 MDHEN, CDR2 SYDVKM. Unmatched junction bases numbered 15, after V lost 4 bases and J lost 5 bases. The CDR3 DNA reads TGTGCCAGCAGTTCCCCCGGGACAGGGGGCGGCCTGAACCACGAGCAGTACTTC. Protein sequence: CASSSPGTGGGLNHEQYF.

The rearrangement links TRBV23-1 to TRBJ2-7; D is unresolved. TRBV23-1 is an ORF, with its function uncertain. The CDR3 consists of 9 residues. V was shortened by 8 bases and J by 6 bases, with 5 bases between the two germline ends. CDR3: CASLIEQYF. The DNA of the CDR3 is TGCGCCAGCCTTATCGAGCAGTACTTC.

The chain uses TRBV12-1 and TRBJ2-2; no DNA check was done on the table's D call, TRBD2. TRBV12-1 is termed a pseudogene. This CDR3 is 14 amino acids long. CDR3: CASLAGGQNGELFF. The CDR3 region has the DNA TGTGCCAGCCTCGCGGGAGGGCAGAACGGGGAGCTGTTTTTT.

The genes are TRBV2 and TRBJ1-2; 7 bases fit TRBD1. The trim removed 0 bases at V and 5 bases at J, leaving 6 bases unmatched. CDR3 length: 15 residues. Germline lookup yields CDR1 SNHLY and CDR2 FYNNEI. CDR3 loop: CASSEAGRGTYGYTF. The CDR3 region has the DNA TGTGCCAGCAGTGAAGCGGGCAGGGGGACTTATGGCTACACCTTC.

The chain has TRBV27 and TRBJ2-1; 8 bases are a match to TRBD1. CDR1 is MNHEY and CDR2 is SMNVEV in the germline V gene (reference sequence). This CDR3 is built from 16 residues. V lost 4 bases and J lost 0; bases outside the gene matches: 5. The CDR3 is CASSSLGTGSYNEQFF. The CDR3 nucleotides read TGTGCCAGCAGTTCTCTTGGGACAGGCTCCTACAATGAGCAGTTCTTC.

The chain links TRBV4-1 to TRBJ2-1; the D is unclear. The germline V gene has CDR1 MGHRA and CDR2 YSYEKL. V shed 3 bases and J shed 10 bases, with 10 bases lying between them. The CDR3 consists of 12 residues. The DNA for the CDR3 is TGCGCCAGCAGCCACGACACTGGCGAGCAGTTCTTC. This translates into CASSHDTGEQFF.

This clone showed up just once. The chain couples TRBV6-5 to TRBJ1-4, with 7 positions matching TRBD1. CDR3 length: 15 residues. Germline V CDR1 and CDR2: MNHEY, SVGAGI. After removal of 5 bases from V and 0 bases from J, the junction contained 3 bases not matched to a gene. Written as DNA, the CDR3 is TGTGCCAGCAGTAAAACAGGGGCAACTAATGAAAAACTGTTTTTT. It translates to CASSKTGATNEKLFF.

The J gene is TRBJ2-3, the V gene TRBV4-1, with TRBD1 matching 8 bases. The ends lost 4 bases at V and 3 bases at J; junction bases unmatched: 3. The germline gives CDR1 MGHRA, CDR2 YSYEKL. This CDR3 is built from 14 residues. CDR3 DNA sequence: TGCGCCAGCAGCCCCGGACAGGGAACAGATACGCAGTATTTT. This encodes CASSPGQGTDTQYF.

This clone was counted a single time. The chain joins TRBV5-1 to TRBJ2-3; no clear D gene. This CDR3 is built from 14 residues. Trimming removed 0 bases at V and 8 bases at J, with 13 bases between. Germline V gives CDR1 SGHRS, CDR2 YFSETQ. DNA for the CDR3: TGCGCCAGCAGCTTGGACGCAGGATCCGGTACGCAGTATTTT. It translates to CASSLDAGSGTQYF.

V gene TRBV4-1 combines with J gene TRBJ2-1; D is uncertain. Germline V gene data show CDR1 as MGHRA and CDR2 as YSYEKL. V lost 0 bases, J lost 0 bases, and 12 bases lay in between. This CDR3 is built from 17 residues. CDR3 protein: CASSQDNDWNSYNEQFF. The CDR3 DNA is TGCGCCAGCAGCCAAGACAACGACTGGAACTCCTACAATGAGCAGTTCTTC.

Only a few counts were recorded for this clone. The chain combines TRBV5-5 with TRBJ2-2; the D gene is possibly TRBD1 (5 bases). The germline V gene encodes CDR1 SGHKS and CDR2 YYEKEE (reference sequence). The CDR3 loop spans 15 amino acids. V was clipped by 1 base and J by 0 bases, with 7 bases between them. CDR3 sequence: CASSLRQTNTGELFF. In nucleotides, the CDR3 is TGTGCCAGCAGCTTGAGACAGACGAACACCGGGGAGCTGTTTTTT.